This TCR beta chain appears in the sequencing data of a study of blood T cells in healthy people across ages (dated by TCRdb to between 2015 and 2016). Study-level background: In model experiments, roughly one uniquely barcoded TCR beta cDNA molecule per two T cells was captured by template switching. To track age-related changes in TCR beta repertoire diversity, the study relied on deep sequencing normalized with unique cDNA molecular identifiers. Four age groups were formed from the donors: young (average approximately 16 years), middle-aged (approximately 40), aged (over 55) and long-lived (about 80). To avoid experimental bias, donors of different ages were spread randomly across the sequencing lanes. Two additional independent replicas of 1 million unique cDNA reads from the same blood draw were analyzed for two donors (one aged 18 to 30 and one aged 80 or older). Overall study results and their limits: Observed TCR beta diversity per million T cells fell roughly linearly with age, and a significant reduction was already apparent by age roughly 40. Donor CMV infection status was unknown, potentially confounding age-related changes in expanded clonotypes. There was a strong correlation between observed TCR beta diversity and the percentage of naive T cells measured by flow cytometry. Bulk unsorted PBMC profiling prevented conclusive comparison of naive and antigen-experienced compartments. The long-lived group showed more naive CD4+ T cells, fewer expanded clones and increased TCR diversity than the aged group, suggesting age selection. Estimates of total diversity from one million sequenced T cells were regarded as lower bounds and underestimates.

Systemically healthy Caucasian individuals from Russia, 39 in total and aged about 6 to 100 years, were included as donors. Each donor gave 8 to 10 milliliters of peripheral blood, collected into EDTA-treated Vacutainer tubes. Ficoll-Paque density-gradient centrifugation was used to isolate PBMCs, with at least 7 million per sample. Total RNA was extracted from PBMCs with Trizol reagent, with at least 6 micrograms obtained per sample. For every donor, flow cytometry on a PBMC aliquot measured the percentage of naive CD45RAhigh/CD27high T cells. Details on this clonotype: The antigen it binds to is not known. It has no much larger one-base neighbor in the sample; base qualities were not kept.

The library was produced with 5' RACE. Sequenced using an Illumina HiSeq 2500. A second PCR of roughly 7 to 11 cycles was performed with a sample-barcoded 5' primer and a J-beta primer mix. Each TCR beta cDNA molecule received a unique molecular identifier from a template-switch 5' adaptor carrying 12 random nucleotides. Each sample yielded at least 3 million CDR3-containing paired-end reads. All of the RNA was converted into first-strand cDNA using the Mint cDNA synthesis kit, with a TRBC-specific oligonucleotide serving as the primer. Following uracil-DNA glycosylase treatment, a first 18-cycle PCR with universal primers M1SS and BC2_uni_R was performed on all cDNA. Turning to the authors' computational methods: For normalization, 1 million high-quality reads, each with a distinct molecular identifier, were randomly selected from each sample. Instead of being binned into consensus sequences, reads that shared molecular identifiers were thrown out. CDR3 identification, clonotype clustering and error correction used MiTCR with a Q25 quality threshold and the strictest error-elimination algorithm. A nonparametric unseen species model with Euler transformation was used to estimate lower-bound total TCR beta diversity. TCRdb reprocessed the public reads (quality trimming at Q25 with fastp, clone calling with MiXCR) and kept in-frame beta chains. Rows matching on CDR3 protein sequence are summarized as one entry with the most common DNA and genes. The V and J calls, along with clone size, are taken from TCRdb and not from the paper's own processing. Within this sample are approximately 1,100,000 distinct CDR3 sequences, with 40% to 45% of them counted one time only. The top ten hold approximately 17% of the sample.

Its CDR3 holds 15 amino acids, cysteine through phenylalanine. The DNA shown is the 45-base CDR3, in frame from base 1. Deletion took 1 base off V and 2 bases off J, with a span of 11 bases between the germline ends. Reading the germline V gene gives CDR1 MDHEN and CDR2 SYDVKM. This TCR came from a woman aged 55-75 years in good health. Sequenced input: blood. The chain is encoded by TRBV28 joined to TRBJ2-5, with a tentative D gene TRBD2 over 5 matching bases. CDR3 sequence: CASSLYAGGQETQYF. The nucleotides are TGTGCCAGCAGTTTATACGCCGGAGGTCAAGAGACCCAGTACTTC.